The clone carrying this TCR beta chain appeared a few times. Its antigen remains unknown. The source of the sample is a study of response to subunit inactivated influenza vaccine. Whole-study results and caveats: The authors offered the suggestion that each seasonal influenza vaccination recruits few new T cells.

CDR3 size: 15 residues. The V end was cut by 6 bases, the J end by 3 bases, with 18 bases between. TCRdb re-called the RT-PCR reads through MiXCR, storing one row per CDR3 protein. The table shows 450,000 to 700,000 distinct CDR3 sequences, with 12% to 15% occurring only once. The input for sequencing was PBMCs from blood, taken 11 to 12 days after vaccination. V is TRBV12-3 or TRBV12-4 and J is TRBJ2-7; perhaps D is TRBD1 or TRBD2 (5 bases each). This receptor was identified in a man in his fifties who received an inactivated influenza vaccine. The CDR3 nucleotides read TGTGCCAGCAGCCCGGGGCAGACAATAAACTACGAGCAGTACTTC. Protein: CASSPGQTINYEQYF.